This record concerns one TCR beta chain sequence. Its antigen is undetermined. Trimming took 10 bases from V and 3 from J, leaving 16 bases between them. Germline V gene data show CDR1 as MNHEY and CDR2 as SVGAGI. This CDR3 is 14 amino acids long. TCRdb's table, derived via immunoSEQ multiplex PCR, lists solely in-frame clones and lacks some. The table lists around 130,000 clones, 93% of them singletons, with about 3% in the top ten. The sample belongs to a study of T cell responses to AZD1222 COVID-19 vaccine. Notes on the study in general: In all cases, repertoires were sampled only after the peak T cell response.

The chain uses TRBV6-5 and TRBJ1-5; the D gene is possibly TRBD1 (5 bases). The receptor was isolated from an adult in good health. Sequencing used peripheral blood, obtained on day 0 of AZD1222 vaccination. CDR3 residues: CAIAYGGNNQPQHF. CDR3 nucleotides: TGTGCCATCGCGTACGGGGGGAACAATCAGCCCCAGCATTTT.